This T cell receptor (beta chain) was sequenced for a study of response to subunit inactivated influenza vaccine. This CDR3 has 14 residues. Germline trimming cut 8 bases from V and 2 bases from J; bases unmatched to any gene: 9. Germline V gene sequence: CDR1 MNHEY, CDR2 SMNVEV (reference sequence). TCRdb passed the RT-PCR reads through MiXCR, listing each CDR3 protein once. Of around 570,000 distinct CDR3 sequences in the sample, about 7.6% are singletons; the top ten hold 10% to 15%. Overall study results and limits: Authors suggested seasonal influenza vaccinations each recruit few new T cells.

As regards this clonotype: Its antigen is not identified.

This receptor was taken from a man aged 50-75 years who received an inactivated influenza vaccine. The chain uses TRBV27 and TRBJ2-7; 7 bases are shared with TRBD1. The sequenced sample was PBMCs from blood, obtained 23 months after vaccination. CDR3 nucleotides: TGTGCCAGCTCAACGAGGGACAGAGCCTACGAGCAGTACTTC. It codes for CASSTRDRAYEQYF.